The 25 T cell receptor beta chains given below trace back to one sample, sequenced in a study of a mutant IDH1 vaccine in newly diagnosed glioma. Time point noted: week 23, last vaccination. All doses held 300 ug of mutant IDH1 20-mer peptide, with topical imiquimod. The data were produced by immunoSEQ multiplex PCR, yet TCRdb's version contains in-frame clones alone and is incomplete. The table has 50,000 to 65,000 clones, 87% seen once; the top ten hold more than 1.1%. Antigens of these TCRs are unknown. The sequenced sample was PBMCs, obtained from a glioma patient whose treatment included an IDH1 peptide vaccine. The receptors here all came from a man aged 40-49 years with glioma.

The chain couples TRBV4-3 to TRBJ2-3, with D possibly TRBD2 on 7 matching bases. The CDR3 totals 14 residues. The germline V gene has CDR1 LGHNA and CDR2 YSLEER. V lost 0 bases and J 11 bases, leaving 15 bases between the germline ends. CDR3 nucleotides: TGCGCCAGCAGCCAAGAAAGAGGGGGGAGGGGGCAGTATTTT. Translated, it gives CASSQERGGRGQYF.

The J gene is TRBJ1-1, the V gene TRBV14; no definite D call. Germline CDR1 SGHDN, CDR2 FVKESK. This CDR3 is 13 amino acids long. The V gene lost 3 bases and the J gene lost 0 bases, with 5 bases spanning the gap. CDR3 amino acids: CASSQGMNTEAFF. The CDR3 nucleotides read TGTGCCAGCAGCCAGGGTATGAACACTGAAGCTTTCTTT.

The CDR3 reads CASSQTLDYSYEQYF. The CDR3 nucleotides are TGCGCCAGCAGTCAAACCCTCGACTATTCCTACGAGCAGTACTTC. V usage is TRBV23-1 and J usage is TRBJ2-7; TRBD2 is a possible D gene (5 bases). TRBV23-1 qualifies as an ORF whose function is uncertain. CDR3 length: 15 residues. V gave up 2 bases and J gave up 1 base, with 12 bases separating them.

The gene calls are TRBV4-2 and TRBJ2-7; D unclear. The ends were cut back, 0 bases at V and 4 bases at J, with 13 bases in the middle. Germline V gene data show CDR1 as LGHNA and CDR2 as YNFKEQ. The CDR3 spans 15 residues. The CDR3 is CASSQDPSATYEQYF. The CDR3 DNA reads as TGTGCCAGCAGCCAAGACCCGTCGGCGACTTACGAGCAGTACTTC.

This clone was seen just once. Written as DNA, the CDR3 is TGTGCCAGCGCAGGGGCAAGGCACACCGGGGAGCTGTTTTTT. Its translation is CASAGARHTGELFF. This chain uses TRBV7-7 with TRBJ2-2, with D possibly matching TRBD1 (6 bases). V lost 8 bases and J lost 3, with 13 bases in between. CDR3 length equals 14 residues. Germline V gene data show CDR1 as SSHAT and CDR2 as FNYEAQ (reference sequence).

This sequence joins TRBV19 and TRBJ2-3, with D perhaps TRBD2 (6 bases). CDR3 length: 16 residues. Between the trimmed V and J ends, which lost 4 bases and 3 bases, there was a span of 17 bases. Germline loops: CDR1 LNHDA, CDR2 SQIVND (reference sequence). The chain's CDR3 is CASSTYPGLLTDTQYF. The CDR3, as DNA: TGTGCCAGTAGTACCTATCCGGGACTTCTAACAGATACGCAGTATTTT.

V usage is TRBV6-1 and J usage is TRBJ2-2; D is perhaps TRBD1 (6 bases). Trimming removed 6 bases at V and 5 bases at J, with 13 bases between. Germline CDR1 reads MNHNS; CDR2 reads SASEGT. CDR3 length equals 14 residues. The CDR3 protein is CASRVTGGTGELFF. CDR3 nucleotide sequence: TGTGCCAGCAGGGTGACAGGCGGTACCGGGGAGCTGTTTTTT.

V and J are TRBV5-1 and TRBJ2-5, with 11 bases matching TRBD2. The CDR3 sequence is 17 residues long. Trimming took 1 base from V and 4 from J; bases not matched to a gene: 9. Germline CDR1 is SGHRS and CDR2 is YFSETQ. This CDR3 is CASSLLRGLAATETQYF. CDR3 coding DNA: TGCGCCAGCAGCTTGTTGCGGGGACTAGCGGCAACAGAGACCCAGTACTTC.

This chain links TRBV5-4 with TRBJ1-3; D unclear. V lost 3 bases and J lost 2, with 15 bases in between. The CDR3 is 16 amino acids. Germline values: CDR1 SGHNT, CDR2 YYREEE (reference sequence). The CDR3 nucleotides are TGTGCCAGCAGCTCCCACCCACCCAACCCTGGAAACACCATATATTTT. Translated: CASSSHPPNPGNTIYF.

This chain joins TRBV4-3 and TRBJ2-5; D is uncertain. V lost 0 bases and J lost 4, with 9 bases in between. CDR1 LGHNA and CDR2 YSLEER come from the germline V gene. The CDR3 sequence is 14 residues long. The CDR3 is CASSQDTSSETQYF. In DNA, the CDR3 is TGCGCCAGCAGCCAAGATACCTCTTCAGAGACCCAGTACTTC.

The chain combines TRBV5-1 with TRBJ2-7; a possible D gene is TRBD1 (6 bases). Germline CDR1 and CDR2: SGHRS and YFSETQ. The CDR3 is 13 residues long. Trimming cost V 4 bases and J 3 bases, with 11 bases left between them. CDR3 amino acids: CASSGTGSYEQYF. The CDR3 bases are TGCGCCAGCAGCGGAACAGGGAGCTACGAGCAGTACTTC.

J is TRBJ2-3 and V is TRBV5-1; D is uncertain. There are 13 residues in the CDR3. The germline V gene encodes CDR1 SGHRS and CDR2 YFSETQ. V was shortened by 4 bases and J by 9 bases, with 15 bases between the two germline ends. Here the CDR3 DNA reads TGCGCCAGCAGCCTGGACGTAGTCGAGACGCAGTATTTT. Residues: CASSLDVVETQYF.

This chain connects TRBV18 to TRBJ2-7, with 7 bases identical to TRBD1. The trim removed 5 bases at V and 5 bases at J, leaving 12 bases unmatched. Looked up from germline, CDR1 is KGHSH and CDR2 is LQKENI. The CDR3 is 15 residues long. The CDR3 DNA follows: TGTGCCAGCTCATCCCCTGGGCACAGGGGAAACGAGCAGTACTTC. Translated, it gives CASSSPGHRGNEQYF.

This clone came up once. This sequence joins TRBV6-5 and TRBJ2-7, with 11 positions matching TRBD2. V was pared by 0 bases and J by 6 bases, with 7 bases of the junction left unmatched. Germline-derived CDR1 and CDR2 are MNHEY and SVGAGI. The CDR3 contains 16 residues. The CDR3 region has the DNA TGTGCCAGCAGTTACTCGAACGCCCTAGCGGGAGGCGAGCAGTACTTC. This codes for CASSYSNALAGGEQYF.

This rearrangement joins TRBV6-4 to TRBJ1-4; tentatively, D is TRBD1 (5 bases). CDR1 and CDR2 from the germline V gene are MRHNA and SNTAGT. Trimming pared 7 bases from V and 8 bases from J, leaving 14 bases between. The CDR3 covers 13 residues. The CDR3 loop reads CASIVRGREKLFF. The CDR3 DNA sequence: TGTGCCAGCATAGTTCGGGGACGCGAAAAACTGTTTTTT.

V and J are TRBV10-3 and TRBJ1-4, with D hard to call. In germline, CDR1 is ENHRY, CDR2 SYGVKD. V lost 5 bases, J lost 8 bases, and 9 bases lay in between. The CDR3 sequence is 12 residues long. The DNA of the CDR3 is TGTGCCATCAGTCTGGATGCGGAAAAACTGTTTTTT. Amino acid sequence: CAISLDAEKLFF.

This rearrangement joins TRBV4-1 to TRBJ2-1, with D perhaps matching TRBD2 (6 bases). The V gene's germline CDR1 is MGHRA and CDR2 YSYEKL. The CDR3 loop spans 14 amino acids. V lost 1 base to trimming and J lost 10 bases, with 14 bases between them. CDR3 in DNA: TGCGCCAGCAGCCAAGGACTAGGGAGATGGGAGCAGTTCTTC. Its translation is CASSQGLGRWEQFF.

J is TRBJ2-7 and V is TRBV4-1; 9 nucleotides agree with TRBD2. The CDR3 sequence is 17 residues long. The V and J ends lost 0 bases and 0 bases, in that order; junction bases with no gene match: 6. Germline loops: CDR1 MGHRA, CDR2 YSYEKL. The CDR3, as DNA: TGCGCCAGCAGCCAAGACAGGTCTAGCGGGGTCTCCTACGAGCAGTACTTC. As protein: CASSQDRSSGVSYEQYF.

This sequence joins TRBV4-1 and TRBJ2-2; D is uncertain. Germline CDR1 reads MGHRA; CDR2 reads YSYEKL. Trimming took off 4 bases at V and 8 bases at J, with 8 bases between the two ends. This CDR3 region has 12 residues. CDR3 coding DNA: TGCGCCAGCAGCCTCTCCCTGGGGGAGCTGTTTTTT. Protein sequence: CASSLSLGELFF.

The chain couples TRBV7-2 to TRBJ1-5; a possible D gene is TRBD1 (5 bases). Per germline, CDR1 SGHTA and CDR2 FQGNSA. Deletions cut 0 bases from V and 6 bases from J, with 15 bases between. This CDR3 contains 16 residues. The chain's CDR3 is CASSLARQPPSQPQHF. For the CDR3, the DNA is TGTGCCAGCAGCTTAGCTAGACAGCCCCCAAGTCAGCCCCAGCATTTT.

The CDR3 coding sequence is TGTGCCAGCAGCGACAAACTAGGATTCGCGAACACCGGGGAGCTGTTTTTT. It codes for CASSDKLGFANTGELFF. The rearrangement joins TRBV5-4 to TRBJ2-2; a possible D gene is TRBD2 (5 bases). Germline V gene lookup returns CDR1 SGHNT and CDR2 YYREEE (reference sequence). The CDR3 covers 17 residues. Deletions cut 4 bases from V and 0 bases from J, with 16 bases between.

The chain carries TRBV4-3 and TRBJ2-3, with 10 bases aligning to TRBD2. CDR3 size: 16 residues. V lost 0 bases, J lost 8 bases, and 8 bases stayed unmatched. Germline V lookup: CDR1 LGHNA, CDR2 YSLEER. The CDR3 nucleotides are TGCGCCAGCAGCCAAGATAGGAGCGGGAGGGCCTTTACGCAGTATTTT. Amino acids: CASSQDRSGRAFTQYF.

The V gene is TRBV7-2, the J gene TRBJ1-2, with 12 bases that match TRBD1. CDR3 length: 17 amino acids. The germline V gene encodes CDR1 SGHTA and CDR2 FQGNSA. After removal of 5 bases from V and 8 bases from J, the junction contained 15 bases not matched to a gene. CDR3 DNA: TGTGCCAGCAGCCCCCGCGCACGGGGACAGGGGGCTGGCGGCTACACCTTC. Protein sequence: CASSPRARGQGAGGYTF.

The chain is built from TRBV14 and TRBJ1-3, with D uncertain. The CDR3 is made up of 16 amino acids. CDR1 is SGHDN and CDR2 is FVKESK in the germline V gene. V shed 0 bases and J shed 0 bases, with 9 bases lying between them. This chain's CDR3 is CASSQENDFSGNTIYF. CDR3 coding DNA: TGTGCCAGCAGCCAAGAGAACGACTTCTCTGGAAACACCATATATTTT.

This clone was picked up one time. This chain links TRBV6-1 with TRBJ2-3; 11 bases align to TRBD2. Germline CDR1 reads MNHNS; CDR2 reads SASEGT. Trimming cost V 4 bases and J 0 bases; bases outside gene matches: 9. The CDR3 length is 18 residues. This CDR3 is CASSGTSGSPRSTDTQYF. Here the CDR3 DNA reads TGTGCCAGCAGTGGGACTAGCGGGTCGCCTCGGAGCACAGATACGCAGTATTTT.